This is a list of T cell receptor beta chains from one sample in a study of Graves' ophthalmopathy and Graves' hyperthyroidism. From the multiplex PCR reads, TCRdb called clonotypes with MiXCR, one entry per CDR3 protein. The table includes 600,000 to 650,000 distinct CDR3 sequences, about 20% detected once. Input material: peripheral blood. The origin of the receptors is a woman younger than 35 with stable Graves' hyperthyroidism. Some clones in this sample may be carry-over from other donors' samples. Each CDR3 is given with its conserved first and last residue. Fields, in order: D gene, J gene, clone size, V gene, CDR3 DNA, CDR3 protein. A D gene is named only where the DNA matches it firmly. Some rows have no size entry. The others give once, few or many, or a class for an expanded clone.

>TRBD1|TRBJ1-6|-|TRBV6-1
TGTGCCAGCACCCCACGGGGACAGAATAATTCACCCCTCCACTTT
CASTPRGQNNSPLHF
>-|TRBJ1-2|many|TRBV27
TGTGCCAGCAGTTTCACCGACACTCCCTATGGCTACACCTTC
CASSFTDTPYGYTF
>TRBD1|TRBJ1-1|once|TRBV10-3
TGTGCCATCAGTGACCCCCAGGGGGGGATCGTGGCTTTCTTT
CAISDPQGGIVAFF
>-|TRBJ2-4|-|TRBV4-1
TGCGCCAGCAGCCAAGGAACAGGACGGAAAAACATTCAGTACTTC
CASSQGTGRKNIQYF
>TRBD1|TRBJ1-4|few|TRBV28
TGTGCCAGCAGTCCACTGACAGGGGACTACCTGTCGAGTGAAAAACTGTTTTTT
CASSPLTGDYLSSEKLFF
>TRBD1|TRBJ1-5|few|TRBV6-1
TGTGCCAGCATTGGGACAGGGAATCAGCCCCAGCATTTT
CASIGTGNQPQHF
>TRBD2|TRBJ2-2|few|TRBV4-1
TGCGCCAGCAGCCAAGAGTCAGCGGGAGAAGTCGGGGAGCTGTTTTTT
CASSQESAGEVGELFF
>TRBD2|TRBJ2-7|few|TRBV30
TGTGCCTGGAGTTCACGGGGACTAGCGGGGGGGGAGCAGTACTTC
CAWSSRGLAGGEQYF
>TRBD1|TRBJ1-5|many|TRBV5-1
TGCGCCAGCAGCCCACAAGGACAGGGGAATCAGCCCCAGCATTTT
CASSPQGQGNQPQHF
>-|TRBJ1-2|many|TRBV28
TGTGCCAGCAGTCAAAAATATGGCTACACCTTC
CASSQKYGYTF
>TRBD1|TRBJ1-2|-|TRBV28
TGTGCCAGCAGCTATACTACAGGGGTAGGGGGCTACACCTTC
CASSYTTGVGGYTF
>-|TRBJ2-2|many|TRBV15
TGTGCCACCAGCAGAGGGGACACGGGTTCCGGGGAGCTGTTTTTT
CATSRGDTGSGELFF
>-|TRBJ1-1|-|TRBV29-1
TGCAGCGTTGAAACGAGAAGGGACACTGAAGCTTTCTTT
CSVETRRDTEAFF
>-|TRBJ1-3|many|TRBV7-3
TGTGCCAGCAGCTTAACGGGTGGCCGAGGAAACACCATATATTTT
CASSLTGGRGNTIYF
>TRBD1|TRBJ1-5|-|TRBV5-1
TGCGTCAGCAGCTTGGAAGGGGGCGACCAGCCCCAGCATTTT
CVSSLEGGDQPQHF
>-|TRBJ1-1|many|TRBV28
TGTGCCAGCAGTTTACCTTTGACCTTTACTGAAGCTTTCTTT
CASSLPLTFTEAFF
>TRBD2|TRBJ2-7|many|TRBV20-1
TGCAGTGCTAGAGACGGACTAGCGGGTTTCCTCTACGAGCAGTACTTC
CSARDGLAGFLYEQYF
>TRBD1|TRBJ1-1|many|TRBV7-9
TGTGCCAGCAGCCGACGGGACAGGGGTTGGACTGAAGCTTTCTTT
CASSRRDRGWTEAFF
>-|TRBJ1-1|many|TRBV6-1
TGTGCCAGCAGTGAAGCTTACAATTTGGCTGAAGCTTTCTTT
CASSEAYNLAEAFF
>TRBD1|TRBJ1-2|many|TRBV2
TGTGCCAGCAGTGAGACCGGGACAGACTATGGCTACACCTTC
CASSETGTDYGYTF
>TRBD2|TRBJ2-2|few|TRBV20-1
TGCAGTGCTAGGGGGACTAGCGGGAGAGGTACCGGGGAGCTGTTTTTT
CSARGTSGRGTGELFF
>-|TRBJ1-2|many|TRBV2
TGTGCCAGCAGTGTACTGGGGACTGAAAGTTTCTATGGCTACACCTTC
CASSVLGTESFYGYTF
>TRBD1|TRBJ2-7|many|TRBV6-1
TGTGCCAGCAGGGGACAGGTTCTCGACGAGCAGTACTTC
CASRGQVLDEQYF
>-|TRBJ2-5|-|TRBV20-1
TGCAGTGCTAGAGATCAGGGCCGTTTAAAAGAGACCCAGTACTTC
CSARDQGRLKETQYF
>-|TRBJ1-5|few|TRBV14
TGTGCCAGCAGCCAAGGGGAGAATCAGCCCCAGCATTTT
CASSQGENQPQHF
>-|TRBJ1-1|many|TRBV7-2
TGTGCCAGCAGCTCCCAGGGAGCGTCAAGGGAAGCTTTCTTT
CASSSQGASREAFF
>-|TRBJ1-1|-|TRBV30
TGTGCCTGGGAGCGGGGACCCGAAGCTTTCTTT
CAWERGPEAFF
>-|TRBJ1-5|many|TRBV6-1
TGTGCCAGCAGTGGGACGGAGTATAGCAATCAGCCCCAGCATTTT
CASSGTEYSNQPQHF
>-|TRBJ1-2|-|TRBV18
TGTGCCAGCTCACCCTCGACTAACTATGGCTACACCTTC
CASSPSTNYGYTF
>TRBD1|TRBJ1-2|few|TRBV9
TGTGCCAGCAGCCCCGGGACAGGGACGAGGGGCTACACCTTC
CASSPGTGTRGYTF
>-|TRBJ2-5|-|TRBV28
TGTGCCAGCACCCCGTACGAGAGGGAGACCCAGTACTTC
CASTPYERETQYF
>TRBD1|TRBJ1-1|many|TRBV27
TGTGCCAGCCACGACAGGGGGCAGACTGAAGCTTTCTTT
CASHDRGQTEAFF
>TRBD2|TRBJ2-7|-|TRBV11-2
TGTGCCAGCAGCTTAGCTAGCGGGGAATTCTACGAGCAGTACTTC
CASSLASGEFYEQYF
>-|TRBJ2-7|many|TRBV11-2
TGTGCCAGCAGCTTAAAGCCGGGTGGGGAGCAGTACTTC
CASSLKPGGEQYF
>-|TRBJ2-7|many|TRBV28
TGTGCCAGCAGTTTACTCACAGGCCAGCCGCGCTCCTACGAGCAGTACTTC
CASSLLTGQPRSYEQYF
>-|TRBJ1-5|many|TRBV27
TGTGCCAGCAGTCCGTTATCTAGTAGCAATCAGCCCCAGCATTTT
CASSPLSSSNQPQHF
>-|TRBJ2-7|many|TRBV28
TGTGCCAGCAGTTTTAGTCTTTCCTACGAGCAGTACTTC
CASSFSLSYEQYF
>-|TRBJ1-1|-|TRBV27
TGTGCCAGCAGTTTATTCAGGGGTGGGACTGAAGCTTTCTTT
CASSLFRGGTEAFF
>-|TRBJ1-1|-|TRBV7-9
TGTGCCAGCAGCCCGAGTATCATAAGCACTGAAGCTTTCTTT
CASSPSIISTEAFF
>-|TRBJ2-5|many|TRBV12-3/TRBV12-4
TGTGCCAGCAGTACTAGGGACGGAGAAAGAGAGACCCAGTACTTC
CASSTRDGERETQYF
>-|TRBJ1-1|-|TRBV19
TGTGCCAGTAGTATGGGAGGCCCGCGCACTGAAGCTTTCTTT
CASSMGGPRTEAFF
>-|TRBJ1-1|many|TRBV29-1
TGCAGCGTTGTGGGGGGCACTGAAGCTTTCTTT
CSVVGGTEAFF
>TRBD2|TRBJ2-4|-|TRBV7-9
TGTGCCGGCAGCCATAACGCGGGGGGAGCCAAAAACATTCAGTACTTC
CAGSHNAGGAKNIQYF
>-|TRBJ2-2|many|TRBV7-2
TGTGCCAGCAGCTTAGATGCGAACACCGGGGAGCTGTTTTTT
CASSLDANTGELFF
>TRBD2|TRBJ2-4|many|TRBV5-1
TGCGCCAGCAGCTTGTGGACTAGCTTAGCCAAAAACATTCAGTACTTC
CASSLWTSLAKNIQYF
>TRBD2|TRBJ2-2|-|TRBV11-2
TGTGCCAGCAGCTTAGGAGCGGGGGGCACCGGGGAGCTGTTTTTT
CASSLGAGGTGELFF
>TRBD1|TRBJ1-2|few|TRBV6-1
TGTGCCAGCACCTTGGACAGGGGCCTCTATGGCTACACCTTC
CASTLDRGLYGYTF
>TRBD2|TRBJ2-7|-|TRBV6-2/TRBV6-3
TGTGCCAGCAGGCCTAGCGGGGGGCCGGATGAGCAGTACTTC
CASRPSGGPDEQYF
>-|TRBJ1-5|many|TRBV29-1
TGCAGCGTTGGGGTGGTGGGACAGCCCCAGCATTTT
CSVGVVGQPQHF
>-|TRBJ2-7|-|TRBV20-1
TGCAGTGCTAGAGATTTGACGGTACGCTCCTACGAGCAGTACTTC
CSARDLTVRSYEQYF
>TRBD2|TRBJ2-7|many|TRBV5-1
TGCGCCAGCAGCTCGACCTTAGCGGGAAGGTACGAGCAGTACTTC
CASSSTLAGRYEQYF
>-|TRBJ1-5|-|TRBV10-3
TGTGCCATCAGTGGGACTGGGAACAATCAGCCCCAGCATTTT
CAISGTGNNQPQHF
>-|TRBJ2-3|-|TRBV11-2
TGTGCCAGCAGCTTAGGTCACACAGATACGCAGTATTTT
CASSLGHTDTQYF